This T cell receptor beta chain was found in a study of blood T cell repertoires in COVID-19. Study details: The United States, Italy and Spain provided the acute and convalescent COVID-19 samples. In each case, the material was cDNA or gDNA derived from T cells, B-cell-depleted T cells, or PBMCs.

As originally analysed: Amplification from reference gene primers served as the basis for estimated nucleated cell counts. Assay: immunoSEQ multiplex PCR; the TCRdb copy retains only in-frame clones and omits some. That table is the source of V, J and clone size, and D and trimming were worked out from the DNA. The sample lists almost 250,000 clones, about 89% occurring once. Losses at the gene ends were 7 bases for V and 6 bases for J; bases not matched to a gene: 10. Germline V lookup: CDR1 MNHEY, CDR2 SVGAGI. This CDR3 comprises 15 residues. Sequencing was performed on peripheral blood. V and J are TRBV6-5 and TRBJ2-2; 8 nucleotides match TRBD2. The sequence was collected from a woman aged 60-70 years who had recovered from COVID-19. The CDR3 DNA follows: TGTGCCAGCAAGGTCTCCCCGGGGGGGCCCGGGGAGCTGTTTTTT. Its translation is CASKVSPGGPGELFF.